These T cell receptor beta chains were read from a single sample in a study of blood T cells in healthy people across ages. TCRdb re-derived calls from the 5' RACE reads in MiXCR, one entry per CDR3 protein. The sample records 980,000 or so distinct CDR3 sequences, around 49% being singletons. The sample consisted of blood. These receptors all stem from a man aged 25 to 40 in good health. CDR3s include the opening cysteine and the closing phenylalanine or tryptophan. Each record gives: V gene, J gene, clone size, D gene, CDR3 DNA, CDR3 protein. The D gene is left open where the match is weak. Only part of the rows carry a size: once, few, many, or a class if the clone is expanded.

TRBV7-2	TRBJ2-3	few	TRBD2	TGTGCCAGCGGACTAGCGGGGGCAGATACGCAGTATTTT	CASGLAGADTQYF
TRBV6-1	TRBJ2-6	-	-	TGTGCCAGCGCTGGACGACGGTCCCTCGGGGCCAACGTCCTGACTTTC	CASAGRRSLGANVLTF
TRBV15	TRBJ2-1	once	TRBD1	TGTGCCACCAGCTTCCACAGGGGGCCCGAGCAGTTCTTC	CATSFHRGPEQFF
TRBV10-3	TRBJ2-3	-	-	TGTGCCACCAAAGGGGCAGATACGCAGTATTTT	CATKGADTQYF
TRBV20-1	TRBJ2-7	-	TRBD2	TGCAGTGCTGTCCTAGCGGGGCTCATCGACGAGCAGTACTTC	CSAVLAGLIDEQYF
TRBV6-6	TRBJ2-3	-	TRBD2	TGTGCCAGCAGTCACGGGGGGACTAGCGTGGTAGATACGCAGTATTTT	CASSHGGTSVVDTQYF
TRBV12-3/TRBV12-4	TRBJ2-4	-	-	TGTGCCAGCAGTTTAGACGGTCAAAACATTCAGTACTTC	CASSLDGQNIQYF
TRBV29-1	TRBJ2-3	-	TRBD2	TGCAGCGCTGGGGCGTGGTCTAGCGGGAGTAGTGATACGCAGTATTTT	CSAGAWSSGSSDTQYF
TRBV29-1	TRBJ2-1	few	TRBD2	TGCAGCGTTGAAGGGATTGCTAGCGGACCGTTACATGAGCAGTTCTTC	CSVEGIASGPLHEQFF
TRBV20-1	TRBJ2-5	-	-	TGCAGTGCTAGAGCCAACAGCCAAGAGACCCAGTACTTC	CSARANSQETQYF